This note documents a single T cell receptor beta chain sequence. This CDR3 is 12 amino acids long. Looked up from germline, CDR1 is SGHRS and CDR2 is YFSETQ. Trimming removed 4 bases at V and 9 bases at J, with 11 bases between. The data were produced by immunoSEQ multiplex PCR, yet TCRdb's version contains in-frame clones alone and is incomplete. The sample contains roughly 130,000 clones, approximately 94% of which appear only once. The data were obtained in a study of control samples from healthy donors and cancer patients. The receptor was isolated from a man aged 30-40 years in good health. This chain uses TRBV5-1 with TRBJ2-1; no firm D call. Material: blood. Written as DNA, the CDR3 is TGCGCCAGCAGCATCCGAGCCGGTGAGCAGTTCTTC. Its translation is CASSIRAGEQFF.